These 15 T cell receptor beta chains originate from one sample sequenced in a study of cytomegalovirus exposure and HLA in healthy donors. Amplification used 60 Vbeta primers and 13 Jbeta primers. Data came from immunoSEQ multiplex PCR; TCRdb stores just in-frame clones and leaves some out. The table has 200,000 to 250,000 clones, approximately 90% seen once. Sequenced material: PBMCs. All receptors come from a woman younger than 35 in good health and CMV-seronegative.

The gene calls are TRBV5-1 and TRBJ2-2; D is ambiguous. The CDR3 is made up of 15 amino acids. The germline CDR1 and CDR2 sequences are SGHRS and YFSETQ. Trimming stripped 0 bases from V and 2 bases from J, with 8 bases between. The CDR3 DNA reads TGCGCCAGCAGCTTGGCCTCGGGTAACACCGGGGAGCTGTTTTTT. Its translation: CASSLASGNTGELFF.

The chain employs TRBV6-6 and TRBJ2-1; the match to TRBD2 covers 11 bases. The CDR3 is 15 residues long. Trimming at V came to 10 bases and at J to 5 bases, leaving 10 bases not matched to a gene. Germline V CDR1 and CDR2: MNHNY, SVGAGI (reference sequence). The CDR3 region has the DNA TGTGCCACCTCGCCGGGGACTAGCGGCCACAATGAGCAGTTCTTC. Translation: CATSPGTSGHNEQFF.

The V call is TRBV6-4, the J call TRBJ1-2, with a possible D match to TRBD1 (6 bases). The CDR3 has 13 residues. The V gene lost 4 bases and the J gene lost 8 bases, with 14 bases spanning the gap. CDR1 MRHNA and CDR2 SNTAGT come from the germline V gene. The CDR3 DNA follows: TGTGCCAGCAGTGCTAACAGGGATGGGGGCTACACCTTC. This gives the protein CASSANRDGGYTF.

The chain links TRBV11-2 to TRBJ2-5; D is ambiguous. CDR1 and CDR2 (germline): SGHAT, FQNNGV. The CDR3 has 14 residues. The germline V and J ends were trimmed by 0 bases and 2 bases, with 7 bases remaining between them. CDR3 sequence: CASSLEPSQETQYF. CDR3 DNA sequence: TGTGCCAGCAGCTTAGAGCCCAGTCAAGAGACCCAGTACTTC.

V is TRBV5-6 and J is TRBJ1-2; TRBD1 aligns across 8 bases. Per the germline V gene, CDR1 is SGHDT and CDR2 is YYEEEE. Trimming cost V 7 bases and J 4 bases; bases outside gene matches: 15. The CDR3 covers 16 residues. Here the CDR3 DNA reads TGTGCCAGCTCTTTTACTTCGACAGGGGATGCCTATGGCTACACCTTC. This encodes CASSFTSTGDAYGYTF.

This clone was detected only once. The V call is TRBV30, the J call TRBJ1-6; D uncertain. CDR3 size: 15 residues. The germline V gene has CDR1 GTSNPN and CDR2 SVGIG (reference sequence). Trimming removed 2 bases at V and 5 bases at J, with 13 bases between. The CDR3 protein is CAWSRGPQNNSPLHF. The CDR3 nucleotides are TGTGCCTGGAGTAGAGGGCCTCAAAATAATTCACCCCTCCACTTT.

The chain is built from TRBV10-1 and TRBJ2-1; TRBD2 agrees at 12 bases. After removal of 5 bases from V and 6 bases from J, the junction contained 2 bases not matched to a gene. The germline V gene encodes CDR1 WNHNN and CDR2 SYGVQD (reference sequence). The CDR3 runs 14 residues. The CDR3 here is CASSPSGGVNEQFF. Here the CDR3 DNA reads TGCGCCAGCAGTCCTAGCGGGGGGGTCAATGAGCAGTTCTTC.

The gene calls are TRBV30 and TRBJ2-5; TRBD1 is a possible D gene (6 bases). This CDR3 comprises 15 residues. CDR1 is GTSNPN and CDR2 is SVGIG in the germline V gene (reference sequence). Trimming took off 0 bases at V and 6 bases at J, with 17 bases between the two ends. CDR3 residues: CAWSVPGQLPKTQYF. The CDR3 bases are TGTGCCTGGAGTGTTCCCGGACAGCTACCGAAGACCCAGTACTTC.

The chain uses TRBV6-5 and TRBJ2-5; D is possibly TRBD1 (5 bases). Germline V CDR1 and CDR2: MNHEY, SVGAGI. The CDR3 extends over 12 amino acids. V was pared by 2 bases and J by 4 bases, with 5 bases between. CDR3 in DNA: TGTGCCAGCAGTTACAGGGGAGAGACCCAGTACTTC. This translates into CASSYRGETQYF.

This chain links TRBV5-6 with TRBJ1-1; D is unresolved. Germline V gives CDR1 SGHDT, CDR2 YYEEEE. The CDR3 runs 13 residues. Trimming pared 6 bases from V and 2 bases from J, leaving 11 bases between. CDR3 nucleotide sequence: TGTGCCAGCATCAAGCAGGTAAACACTGAAGCTTTCTTT. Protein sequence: CASIKQVNTEAFF.

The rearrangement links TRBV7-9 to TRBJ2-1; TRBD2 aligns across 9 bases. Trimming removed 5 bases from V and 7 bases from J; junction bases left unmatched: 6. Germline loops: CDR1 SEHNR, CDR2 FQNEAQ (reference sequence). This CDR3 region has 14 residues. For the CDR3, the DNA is TGTGCCAGCAGCCCGCCTAGCGGGAAAAATGAGCAGTTCTTC. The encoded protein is CASSPPSGKNEQFF.

DNA of the CDR3: TGTGCCTGGAGTCCCAACTTTTGGAAACTGTTTTTT. This translates into CAWSPNFWKLFF. The rearrangement uses TRBV30 and TRBJ1-4, with D uncertain. The CDR3 is made up of 12 amino acids. Trimming shortened V by 2 bases and J by 11 bases, and 12 bases separated the two germline ends. Germline lookup yields CDR1 GTSNPN and CDR2 SVGIG (reference sequence).

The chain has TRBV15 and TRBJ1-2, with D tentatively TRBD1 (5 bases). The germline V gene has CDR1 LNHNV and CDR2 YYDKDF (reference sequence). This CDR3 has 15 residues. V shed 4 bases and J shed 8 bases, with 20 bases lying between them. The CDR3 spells CATSIRWGVSIGYTF. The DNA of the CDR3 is TGTGCCACCAGCATCCGCTGGGGGGTCTCTATCGGCTACACCTTC.

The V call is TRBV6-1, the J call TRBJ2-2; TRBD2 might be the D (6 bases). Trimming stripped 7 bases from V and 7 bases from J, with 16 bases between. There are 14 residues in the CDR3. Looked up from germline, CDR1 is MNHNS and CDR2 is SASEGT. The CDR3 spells CASMKDGGHGELFF. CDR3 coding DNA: TGTGCCAGCATGAAAGACGGGGGTCACGGGGAGCTGTTTTTT.

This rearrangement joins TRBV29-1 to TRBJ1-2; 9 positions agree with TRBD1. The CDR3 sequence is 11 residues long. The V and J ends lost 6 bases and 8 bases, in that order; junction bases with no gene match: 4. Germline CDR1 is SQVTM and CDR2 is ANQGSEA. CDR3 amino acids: CSVGTGRGYTF. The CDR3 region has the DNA TGCAGCGTCGGGACAGGGAGGGGCTACACCTTC.